The 26 T cell receptor beta chains presented below share a single source sample, sequenced in a study of Graves' ophthalmopathy and Graves' hyperthyroidism. The sequenced template was RNA, covering the TCR beta CDR3 region. First-round RT-PCR relied on HTBI primers, and a second-round multiplex PCR came next. One entry per CDR3 protein, called by TCRdb with MiXCR from the multiplex PCR reads. The sample yields some 750,000 distinct CDR3 sequences, around 40% seen once. The sequenced material came from peripheral blood. Receptors originate from an adult man with Graves' ophthalmopathy.

The V call is TRBV11-2, the J call TRBJ2-3, with TRBD2 identical over 14 bases. CDR1 is SGHAT, CDR2 FQNNGV, per germline. V was clipped by 10 bases and J by 6 bases; unmatched bases: 12. This CDR3 region has 16 residues. The DNA of the CDR3 is TGTGCCACCCGAATAAGACTAGCGGGAGGGGGTGATACGCAGTATTTT. Its protein is CATRIRLAGGGDTQYF.

This chain uses TRBV19 with TRBJ1-1; weak D call: TRBD1 (6 bases). There are 15 residues in the CDR3. CDR1 is LNHDA and CDR2 is SQIVND in the germline V gene (reference sequence). The V gene lost 7 bases and the J gene lost 6 bases, with 21 bases spanning the gap. CDR3 DNA sequence: TGTGCCAGTACCCATGGGGGGGCTACGAGCCCTGAAGCTTTCTTT. It yields the protein CASTHGGATSPEAFF.

This clonotype has just one count. The rearrangement joins TRBV10-3 to TRBJ1-1; a weak D match, TRBD1 (6 bases). The germline CDR1 and CDR2 sequences are ENHRY and SYGVKD. The CDR3 length is 13 residues. Trimming shortened V by 5 bases and J by 5 bases, and 12 bases separated the two germline ends. The CDR3: CAISTGSTTEAFF. The DNA of the CDR3 is TGTGCCATCAGTACAGGGAGCACGACTGAAGCTTTCTTT.

This clonotype showed up many times. The chain links TRBV24-1 to TRBJ2-7; TRBD2 might be the D (6 bases). This CDR3 is built from 15 residues. V lost 3 bases, J lost 3 bases, and 14 bases lay in between. Looked up from germline, CDR1 is KGHDR and CDR2 is SFDVKD. The CDR3 DNA follows: TGTGCCACCAGTGATCTCTCTGGAGGGGTCTACGAGCAGTACTTC. Translated: CATSDLSGGVYEQYF.

This clonotype was counted ten times or more. This chain links TRBV7-9 with TRBJ2-7, with 9 bases lining up with TRBD1. Looked up from germline, CDR1 is SEHNR and CDR2 is FQNEAQ (reference sequence). The CDR3 has 14 amino acids. J was trimmed by 3 bases and V by 5 bases; bases with no gene match: 5. The CDR3 loop reads CASSLGGQGYEQYF. In DNA form, the CDR3 reads TGTGCCAGCAGCCTCGGGGGACAGGGCTACGAGCAGTACTTC.

About this clonotype itself: Given the absence of the conserved phenylalanine or tryptophan at the CDR3 end, a read error is likely. The V gene is TRBV7-2, the J gene TRBJ2-5, with D perhaps TRBD2 (5 bases). Germline V gene sequence: CDR1 SGHTA, CDR2 FQGNSA. CDR3 length: 12 residues. V dropped 6 bases and J dropped 4 bases, with 9 bases sitting between them. CDR3 in DNA: TGTGCCAGCAGACGAGGAGGAGAGACCCAGTACCTC. It is translated as CASRRGGETQYL.

This chain connects TRBV7-2 to TRBJ2-6, with D perhaps matching TRBD2 (6 bases). The germline V and J ends were trimmed by 0 bases and 9 bases, with 6 bases remaining between them. Germline values: CDR1 SGHTA, CDR2 FQGNSA. CDR3 length equals 13 residues. The CDR3 protein is CASSLARGNVLTF. CDR3 sequence (DNA): TGTGCCAGCAGCTTAGCGCGGGGCAACGTCCTGACTTTC.

The chain employs TRBV5-1 and TRBJ1-3, with D possibly matching TRBD1 (5 bases). Germline assignment: CDR1 SGHRS and CDR2 YFSETQ. Trimming took 1 base from V and 0 from J, leaving 11 bases between them. This CDR3 is built from 16 residues. In nucleotides, the CDR3 is TGCGCCAGCAGCTTGTCCGGACACGACTCTGGAAACACCATATATTTT. This sequence encodes CASSLSGHDSGNTIYF.

The chain recombines TRBV20-1 with TRBJ1-2, with 8 bases lining up with TRBD1. The germline gives CDR1 DFQATT, CDR2 SNEGSKA (reference sequence). V was clipped by 1 base and J by 4 bases; unmatched bases: 11. This CDR3 spans 16 amino acids. The CDR3 here is CSARGTGSAFGYGYTF. CDR3 sequence (DNA): TGCAGTGCTAGAGGGACAGGGAGCGCATTTGGCTATGGCTACACCTTC.

This clonotype was counted a few times. The rearrangement joins TRBV11-3 to TRBJ1-1, with D tentatively TRBD1 (6 bases). V lost 3 bases to trimming and J lost 8 bases, with 13 bases between them. In germline, CDR1 is SGHNT, CDR2 YENEEA. The CDR3 totals 13 residues. The CDR3 DNA is TGTGCCAGCAGCTTCCCGGGGGGGCTGGAAGCTTTCTTT. It codes for CASSFPGGLEAFF.

Of note for this clonotype: Possible read error: a much larger clone is one base away. The gene calls are TRBV15 and TRBJ2-5; tentatively, D is TRBD2 (6 bases). The V gene's germline CDR1 is LNHNV and CDR2 YYDKDF (reference sequence). The CDR3 is made up of 14 amino acids. CDR3 coding DNA: TGTGCCACCAGCGGAGAGGCTAGCGAGGAGACCCAGTACTTC. It yields the protein CATSGEASEETQYF.

In this sample, this clonotype turned up many times. The gene calls are TRBV5-1 and TRBJ1-5; the D gene is possibly TRBD1 (6 bases). The CDR3 spans 15 residues. From germline, CDR1 is SGHRS and CDR2 YFSETQ. With 0 bases removed from V and 3 bases from J, the gap between germline ends came to 10 bases. CDR3 DNA sequence: TGCGCCAGCAGCTTGGCAGGGGTTGACAATCAGCCCCAGCATTTT. Translated, it gives CASSLAGVDNQPQHF.

The CDR3 DNA follows: TGTGCCAGCAGTGGTGTCGACCGATCCACCGGGGAGCTGTTTTTT. The encoded protein is CASSGVDRSTGELFF. V is TRBV2 and J is TRBJ2-2, with D unresolved. The germline V and J ends were trimmed by 4 bases and 4 bases, with 13 bases remaining between them. Germline values: CDR1 SNHLY, CDR2 FYNNEI. This CDR3 region has 15 residues.

The chain joins TRBV7-2 to TRBJ2-5, with D unclear. Deletions cut 7 bases from V and 5 bases from J, with 14 bases between. The CDR3 contains 13 residues. Germline CDR1 reads SGHTA; CDR2 reads FQGNSA. CDR3 sequence: CASTASPWETQYF. The CDR3 DNA reads as TGTGCCAGCACCGCCAGCCCTTGGGAGACCCAGTACTTC.

This clonotype was seen more than once but under ten times. V is TRBV25-1 and J is TRBJ2-2; 9 nucleotides line up with TRBD2. The CDR3 has 16 residues. The ends lost 6 bases at V and 4 bases at J; junction bases unmatched: 9. Germline CDR1 reads MGHDK; CDR2 reads SYGVNS. The CDR3 loop is CASSQGAGGPTGELFF. For the CDR3, the DNA is TGTGCCAGCAGCCAAGGTGCGGGAGGGCCCACCGGGGAGCTGTTTTTT. The full variable domain, its missing parts supplied by reference TRBV25-1 and TRBJ2-2, is EADIYQTPRYLVIGTGKKITLECSQTMGHDKMYWYQQDPGMELHLIHYSYGVNSTEKGDLSSESTVSRIRTEHFPLTLESARPSHTSQYLCASSQGAGGPTGELFFGEGSRLTVL.

This clonotype was detected a few times. This chain joins TRBV2 and TRBJ1-5; D ambiguous. CDR3 length equals 16 residues. The V and J ends lost 3 bases and 0 bases respectively, with 12 bases between them. Germline CDR1 is SNHLY and CDR2 is FYNNEI. The CDR3, as DNA: TGTGCCAGCAGTGATCCAGGCCGCTATAGCAATCAGCCCCAGCATTTT. This codes for CASSDPGRYSNQPQHF.

The chain uses TRBV29-1 and TRBJ2-5; TRBD1 agrees at 7 bases. Germline values: CDR1 SQVTM, CDR2 ANQGSEA. The trim removed 8 bases at V and 5 bases at J, leaving 11 bases unmatched. CDR3 size: 13 residues. The CDR3 bases are TGCAGCCAACCTCTGGGGACAGAGGAGACCCAGTACTTC. It specifies CSQPLGTEETQYF.

This chain uses TRBV10-3 with TRBJ1-4, with D unclear. Germline V gives CDR1 ENHRY, CDR2 SYGVKD. The CDR3 covers 17 residues. V lost 3 bases and J lost 5, with 19 bases in between. The CDR3 coding sequence is TGTGCCATCAGTGAAGGAAAGAGAGAAGACGAAAATGAAAAACTGTTTTTT. Protein: CAISEGKREDENEKLFF.

The CDR3 DNA reads as TGTGCCTGGGCTCAGGACGACTATGGCTACACCTTC. This encodes CAWAQDDYGYTF. The V and J genes are TRBV7-9 and TRBJ1-2; D call uncertain. Between the trimmed V and J ends, which lost 11 bases and 3 bases, there was a span of 13 bases. CDR3 length: 12 amino acids. Germline CDR1 and CDR2: SEHNR and FQNEAQ (reference sequence).

J is TRBJ2-2 and V is TRBV7-9, with a tentative D call TRBD1 (6 bases). Trimming stripped 1 base from V and 7 bases from J, with 16 bases between. This CDR3 region has 16 residues. The V gene's germline CDR1 is SEHNR and CDR2 FQNEAQ (reference sequence). The CDR3 reads CASSLVGQGIGGELFF. The CDR3 DNA is TGTGCCAGCAGCTTAGTTGGTCAGGGGATAGGCGGGGAGCTGTTTTTT.

This clonotype was observed many times. This chain connects TRBV20-1 to TRBJ1-2, with 8 nucleotides matching TRBD1. The CDR3 runs 12 residues. Trimming removed 6 bases from V and 8 bases from J; junction bases left unmatched: 8. Germline CDR1 DFQATT, CDR2 SNEGSKA (reference sequence). The CDR3 DNA follows: TGCAGTGCCATAAGGACAGGGAAGGGCTACACCTTC. This gives the protein CSAIRTGKGYTF.

As DNA, the CDR3 is TGTGCCAGTAGTATAGGGGGCAACAGTGCGTTCGAGACCCAGTACTTC. It encodes CASSIGGNSAFETQYF. V and J are TRBV19 and TRBJ2-5, with D perhaps TRBD1 (5 bases). Trimming took off 1 base at V and 5 bases at J, with 17 bases between the two ends. CDR3 length: 16 amino acids. CDR1 is LNHDA and CDR2 is SQIVND in the germline V gene (reference sequence).

This clonotype showed up many times. The chain combines TRBV5-6 with TRBJ2-7; no definite D call. Germline-derived CDR1 and CDR2 are SGHDT and YYEEEE. The CDR3 sequence is 13 residues long. The V end lost 1 base, the J end lost 3 bases, and 8 bases lay between the germline ends. The CDR3 sequence is CASSLWQRYEQYF. The CDR3 DNA follows: TGTGCCAGCAGCTTGTGGCAACGCTACGAGCAGTACTTC.

The sample holds many counts of this clonotype. The rearrangement uses TRBV29-1 and TRBJ1-2; 7 nucleotides line up with TRBD1. The CDR3 loop spans 14 amino acids. V was pared by 0 bases and J by 7 bases, with 8 bases of the junction left unmatched. Per germline, CDR1 SQVTM and CDR2 ANQGSEA. The CDR3: CSVEDEGTEPGYTF. As DNA, the CDR3 is TGCAGCGTTGAAGATGAGGGGACAGAACCTGGCTACACCTTC.

This chain joins TRBV7-9 and TRBJ1-2; no firm D call. Per the germline V gene, CDR1 is SEHNR and CDR2 is FQNEAQ (reference sequence). Trimming left V 5 bases short and J 2 bases short, with 12 bases between. This CDR3 is built from 14 residues. CDR3 DNA sequence: TGTGCCAGCAGCCAAGCCCGGGCCAACTATGGCTACACCTTC. Its protein product is CASSQARANYGYTF.

This clonotype was seen ten or more times. This chain uses TRBV7-2 with TRBJ1-6, with D tentatively TRBD1 (5 bases). V lost 5 bases and J lost 8, with 16 bases in between. CDR3 length equals 15 residues. Germline V gene lookup returns CDR1 SGHTA and CDR2 FQGNSA. For the CDR3, the DNA is TGTGCCAGCAGCATGGACATAGGGGTCGATTCACCCCTCCACTTT. Amino acid sequence: CASSMDIGVDSPLHF.